A selection of T cell receptor beta chains follows, all from one sample in a study of OX40 agonist ivuxolimab in advanced cancers. Data came from immunoSEQ multiplex PCR; TCRdb stores just in-frame clones and leaves some out. The profile covers about 43,000 clones, with about 93% appearing a single time and about 11% taken by the ten largest. The specimen comprised CD4+ or CD8+ T cells sorted from blood, sampled in a trial of the OX40 agonist ivuxolimab. These receptors originate from an adult with an advanced solid tumor such as melanoma, head and neck, liver or kidney cancer. CDR3s include the opening cysteine and the closing phenylalanine or tryptophan. The order of the fields is J gene, D gene, V gene, clone size, CDR3 DNA, CDR3 protein. A D gene is named only where the DNA matches it firmly. Some rows have no size entry. The others give once, few or many, or a class for an expanded clone.

>TRBJ2-7|TRBD1|TRBV6-1|once
TGTGCCAGCAGTGAATGGGGGACAGGGGGCTACGAGCAGTACTTC
CASSEWGTGGYEQYF
>TRBJ1-1|TRBD1|TRBV6-5|.
TGTGCCAGCAGTTACGTCTTAGGGACAGGGGGCACTGAAGCTTTCTTT
CASSYVLGTGGTEAFF
>TRBJ2-3|.|TRBV7-3|.
TGTGCCAGCAGCTTAACCGGGCAGGGACTCACAGATACGCAGTATTTT
CASSLTGQGLTDTQYF
>TRBJ2-1|.|TRBV7-9|.
TGTGCCAGCAGCTTACGACTGGGGATCGACTCCTACAATGAGCAGTTCTTC
CASSLRLGIDSYNEQFF
>TRBJ2-3|.|TRBV10-3|.
TGTGCCATCAGTGAGTCGAATCTAGTCGGAGATACGCAGTATTTT
CAISESNLVGDTQYF
>TRBJ1-2|TRBD1|TRBV19|.
TGTGCCAGTAGTCCCCCGGGACAGCAAATCTATGGCTACACCTTC
CASSPPGQQIYGYTF
>TRBJ2-4|TRBD2|TRBV5-1|.
TGCGCCAGCAGCTTGGTGGGTAGCGGGAGCGCCAAAAACATTCAGTACTTC
CASSLVGSGSAKNIQYF
>TRBJ1-2|.|TRBV27|.
TGTGCCAGCAGTTTGGGGGGCGGCATTAATAACTATGGCTACACCTTC
CASSLGGGINNYGYTF
>TRBJ2-7|TRBD2|TRBV27|.
TGTGCCAGCAGTTTCGCTAGCGGAGGGGCCTACGAGCAGTACTTC
CASSFASGGAYEQYF
>TRBJ2-3|TRBD2|TRBV13|.
TGTGCCAGCAGCTCGAATAGCGGGAGGAGCACAGATACGCAGTATTTT
CASSSNSGRSTDTQYF
>TRBJ1-1|.|TRBV19|.
TGTGCCAGTAGTATAGGACAGTTGAACACTGAAGCTTTCTTT
CASSIGQLNTEAFF
>TRBJ2-7|TRBD1|TRBV6-6|.
TGTGCCAGCAACCCGACTGAGGGGGCTATGTACGAGCAGTACTTC
CASNPTEGAMYEQYF
>TRBJ2-1|.|TRBV7-4|.
TGTGCCAGCAGCCCCTCTCTCCCGGATGAGCAGTTCTTC
CASSPSLPDEQFF
>TRBJ2-5|.|TRBV6-6|once
TGTGCCAGCAGCTCTTTGATTGGCGCCATCCAAGAGACCCAGTACTTC
CASSSLIGAIQETQYF
>TRBJ1-1|.|TRBV5-6|.
TGTGCCAGCAGCTTGGTCTTGAGTAGAACTGAAGCTTTCTTT
CASSLVLSRTEAFF
>TRBJ2-1|.|TRBV25-1|.
TGTGCCAGCAGTGCCAACAATGAGCAGTTCTTC
CASSANNEQFF
>TRBJ2-1|.|TRBV6-5|.
TGTGCCAGCAGAAAGCGGGTAAACTACAATGAGCAGTTCTTC
CASRKRVNYNEQFF
>TRBJ2-7|.|TRBV5-6|.
TGTGCCAGCAGCTTGGCTCTCGGACTGGATGCCTACGAGCAGTACTTC
CASSLALGLDAYEQYF
>TRBJ1-6|.|TRBV6-5|.
TGTGCCAGCAGCCTCGTGACGGGATCACCCCTCCACTTT
CASSLVTGSPLHF
>TRBJ2-2|TRBD2|TRBV7-6|.
TGTGCCAGCAGCGTTGCTCCGGGACTAGCGGGAGTTGGGGAGCTGTTTTTT
CASSVAPGLAGVGELFF
>TRBJ1-2|.|TRBV18|.
TGTGCCAGCTCACCACCTGGGACATTTGTCAGCCACCTGTCCTATGGCTACACCTTC
CASSPPGTFVSHLSYGYTF
>TRBJ1-5|.|TRBV29-1|.
TGCAGCGTTTCTACAGGGCTCCTCAATCAGCCCCAGCATTTT
CSVSTGLLNQPQHF
>TRBJ1-1|.|TRBV9|.
TGTGCCAGCAGCGTTGGGGGAGATTACCTCACTGAAGCTTTCTTT
CASSVGGDYLTEAFF
>TRBJ2-2|.|TRBV27|.
TGTGCCAGCAGTTTATTTCGGAACACCGGGGAGCTGTTTTTT
CASSLFRNTGELFF
>TRBJ2-7|TRBD1|TRBV6-4|.
TGTGCCAGCAGTCCGGGACAGGGAAACTACGAGCAGTACTTC
CASSPGQGNYEQYF
>TRBJ2-7|TRBD1|TRBV19|.
TGTGCCAGTAGTATAGGGTTGGAGACAGGGGTCGGGGAGCAGTACTTC
CASSIGLETGVGEQYF
>TRBJ2-4|TRBD2|TRBV28|.
TGTGCCAGCAGTCTTGGACTAGCGGCCTCAAGGGCGAACATTCAGTACTTC
CASSLGLAASRANIQYF
>TRBJ2-7|.|TRBV10-3|.
TGTGCCATCAGTGAGGGCCCCCCAGGAGTCGTATCCTACGAGCAGTACTTC
CAISEGPPGVVSYEQYF
>TRBJ2-7|.|TRBV27|.
TGTGCCAGCAGTTTATCTCCAAGCGGCGCCTACGAGCAGTACTTC
CASSLSPSGAYEQYF
>TRBJ2-7|.|TRBV5-6|.
TGTGCCAGCAGCTTCTTGTCACTAGTCTACGAGCAGTACTTC
CASSFLSLVYEQYF
>TRBJ1-2|.|TRBV4-1|.
TGCGCCAGCAGCCAAGTCTCGACTTTTGGCTACACCTTC
CASSQVSTFGYTF
>TRBJ1-1|.|TRBV11-2|.
TGTGCCAGCAGCTCCCGCGGGGGCGTCGCTGAAGCTTTCTTT
CASSSRGGVAEAFF
>TRBJ2-5|TRBD1|TRBV7-9|.
TGTGCCAGCAGCCCGGGACAGGGCGGGGAGACCCAGTACTTC
CASSPGQGGETQYF
>TRBJ2-7|TRBD1|TRBV5-6|.
TGTGCCAGCAGCCCAGCCGGACAGGGAATCCACGAGCAGTACTTC
CASSPAGQGIHEQYF
>TRBJ1-2|TRBD1|TRBV28|.
TGTGCCAGCAGTCGAAGGGGGCTCTATGGCTACACCTTC
CASSRRGLYGYTF
>TRBJ1-2|TRBD1|TRBV6-6|.
TGTGCCAGCAGTTACGCGACAGGGAACTATGGCTACACCTTC
CASSYATGNYGYTF
>TRBJ2-7|.|TRBV7-8|.
TGTGCCAGCAGCTTAACCGGTTACGAGCAGTACTTC
CASSLTGYEQYF
>TRBJ2-4|.|TRBV7-2|.
TGTGCCAGCAGCTTACCGGGACACACAGCGGGGGCCAAAAACATTCAGTACTTC
CASSLPGHTAGAKNIQYF
>TRBJ2-2|.|TRBV7-2|.
TGTGCCAGCAGCGGCCGACAGGGCCTAGCGGCTTCCGGGGAGCTGTTTTTT
CASSGRQGLAASGELFF
>TRBJ1-1|.|TRBV9|.
TGTGCCAGCAGCGAAGGAGGGGGTACTGAAGCTTTCTTT
CASSEGGGTEAFF
>TRBJ2-7|.|TRBV27|.
TGTGCCAGCGGCCCTGAGGGTTTCGGGGAGCAGTACTTC
CASGPEGFGEQYF
>TRBJ1-1|.|TRBV9|.
TGTGCCAGCAGCGTGTTGGCTGCCACTGAAGCTTTCTTT
CASSVLAATEAFF
>TRBJ2-1|TRBD2|TRBV7-6|.
TGTGCCAGCAGCCCACCGGGACTAGCGGACTTCGAGCAGTTCTTC
CASSPPGLADFEQFF
>TRBJ2-7|TRBD1|TRBV18|.
TGTGCCAGCTCACCAGACCGGACAGGGGGCCCTAGCGGGCTACAAAGCTCCTACGAGCAGTACTTC
CASSPDRTGGPSGLQSSYEQYF
>TRBJ2-3|TRBD2|TRBV7-9|.
TGTGCCAGCAGCAATCGCCGTGGGGCGGGAGGGCCCACAGATACGCAGTATTTT
CASSNRRGAGGPTDTQYF
>TRBJ1-3|.|TRBV14|.
TGTGCCAGCAGCCAAGTCAGGGAACGGTACTCTGGAAACACCATATATTTT
CASSQVRERYSGNTIYF